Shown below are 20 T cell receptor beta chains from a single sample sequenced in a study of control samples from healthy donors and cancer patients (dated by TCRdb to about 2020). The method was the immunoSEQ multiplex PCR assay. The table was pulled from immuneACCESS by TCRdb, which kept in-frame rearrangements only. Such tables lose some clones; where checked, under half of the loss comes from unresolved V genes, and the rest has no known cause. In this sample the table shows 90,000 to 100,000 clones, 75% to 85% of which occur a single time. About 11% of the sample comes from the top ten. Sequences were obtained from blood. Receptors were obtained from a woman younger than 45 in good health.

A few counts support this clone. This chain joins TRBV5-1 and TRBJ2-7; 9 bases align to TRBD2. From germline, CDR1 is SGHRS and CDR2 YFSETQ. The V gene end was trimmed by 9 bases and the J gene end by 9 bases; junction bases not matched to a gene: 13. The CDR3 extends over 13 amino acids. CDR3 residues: CATGHSGGSLQYF. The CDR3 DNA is TGCGCCACCGGCCATAGCGGGGGAAGCTTGCAGTACTTC.

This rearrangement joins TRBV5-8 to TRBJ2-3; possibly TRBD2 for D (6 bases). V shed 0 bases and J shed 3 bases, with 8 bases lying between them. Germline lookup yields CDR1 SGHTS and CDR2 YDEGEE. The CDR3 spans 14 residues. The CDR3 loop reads CASSLGLGTDTQYF. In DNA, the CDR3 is TGTGCCAGCAGCTTGGGACTAGGGACAGATACGCAGTATTTT.

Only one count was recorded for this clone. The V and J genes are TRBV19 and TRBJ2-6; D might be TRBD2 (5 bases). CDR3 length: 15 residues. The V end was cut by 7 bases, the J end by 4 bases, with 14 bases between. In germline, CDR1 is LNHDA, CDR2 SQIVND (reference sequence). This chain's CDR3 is CASTLGGPGANVLTF. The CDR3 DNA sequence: TGTGCCAGTACCCTCGGCGGGCCCGGGGCCAACGTCCTGACTTTC.

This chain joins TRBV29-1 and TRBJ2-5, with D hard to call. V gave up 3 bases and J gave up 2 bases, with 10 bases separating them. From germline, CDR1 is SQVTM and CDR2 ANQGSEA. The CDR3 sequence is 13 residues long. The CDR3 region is CSVDHTRQETQYF. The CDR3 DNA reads TGCAGCGTTGACCACACACGTCAAGAGACCCAGTACTTC.

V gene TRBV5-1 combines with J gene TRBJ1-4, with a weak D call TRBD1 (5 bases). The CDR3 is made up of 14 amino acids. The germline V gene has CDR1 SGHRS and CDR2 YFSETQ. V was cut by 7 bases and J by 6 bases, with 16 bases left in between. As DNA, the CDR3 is TGCGCCAGCTACCCAGGGTCGGGAGATGAAAAACTGTTTTTT. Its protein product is CASYPGSGDEKLFF. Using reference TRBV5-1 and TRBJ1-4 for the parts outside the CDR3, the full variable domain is KAGVTQTPRYLIKTRGQQVTLSCSPISGHRSVSWYQQTPGQGLQFLFEYFSETQRNKGNFPGRFSGRQFSNSRSEMNVSTLELGDSALYLCASYPGSGDEKLFFGSGTQLSVL.

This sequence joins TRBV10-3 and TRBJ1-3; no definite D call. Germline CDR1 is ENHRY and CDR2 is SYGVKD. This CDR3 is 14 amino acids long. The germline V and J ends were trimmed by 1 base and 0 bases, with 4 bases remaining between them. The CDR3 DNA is TGTGCCATCAGTGAGTTCACCTCTGGAAACACCATATATTTT. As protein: CAISEFTSGNTIYF.

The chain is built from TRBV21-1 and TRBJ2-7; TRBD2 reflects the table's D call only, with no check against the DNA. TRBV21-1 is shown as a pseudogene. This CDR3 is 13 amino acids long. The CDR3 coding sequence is TGTGCCAGCAGCGAAGGGACTATCTACGAGCAGTACTTC. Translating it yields CASSEGTIYEQYF.

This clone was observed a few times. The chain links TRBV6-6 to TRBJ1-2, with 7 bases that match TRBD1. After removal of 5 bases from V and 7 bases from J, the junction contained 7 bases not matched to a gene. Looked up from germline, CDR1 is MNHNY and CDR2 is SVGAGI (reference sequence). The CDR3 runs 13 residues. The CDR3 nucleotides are TGTGCCAGCAGTCTAGACAGGGAGCCTGGCTACACCTTC. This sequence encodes CASSLDREPGYTF.

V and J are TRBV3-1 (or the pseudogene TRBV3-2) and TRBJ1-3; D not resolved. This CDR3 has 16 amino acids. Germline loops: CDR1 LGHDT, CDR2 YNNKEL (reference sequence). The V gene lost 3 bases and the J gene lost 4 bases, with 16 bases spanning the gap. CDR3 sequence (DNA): TGTGCCAGCAGCCAGACGTGGAGTCTAACAGGAAACACCATATATTTT. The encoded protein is CASSQTWSLTGNTIYF.

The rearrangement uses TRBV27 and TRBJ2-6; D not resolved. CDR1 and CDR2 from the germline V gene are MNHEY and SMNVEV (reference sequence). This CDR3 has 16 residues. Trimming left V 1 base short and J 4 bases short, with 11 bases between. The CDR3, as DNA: TGTGCCAGCAGTTTATATAGGGTAGAGGGGGCCAACGTCCTGACTTTC. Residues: CASSLYRVEGANVLTF.

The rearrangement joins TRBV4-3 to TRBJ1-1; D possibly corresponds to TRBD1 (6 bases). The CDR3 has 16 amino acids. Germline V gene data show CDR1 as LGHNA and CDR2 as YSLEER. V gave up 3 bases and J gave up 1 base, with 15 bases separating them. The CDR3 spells CASSHAQGSRNTEAFF. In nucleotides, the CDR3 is TGCGCCAGCAGCCACGCACAGGGCTCGAGGAACACTGAAGCTTTCTTT.

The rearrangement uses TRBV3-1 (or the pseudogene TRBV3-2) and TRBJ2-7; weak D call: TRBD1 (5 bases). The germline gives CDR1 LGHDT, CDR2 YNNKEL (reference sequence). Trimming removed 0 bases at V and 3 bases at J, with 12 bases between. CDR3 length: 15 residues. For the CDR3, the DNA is TGTGCCAGCAGCCAAGATACCACAGGTATCTACGAGCAGTACTTC. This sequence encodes CASSQDTTGIYEQYF.

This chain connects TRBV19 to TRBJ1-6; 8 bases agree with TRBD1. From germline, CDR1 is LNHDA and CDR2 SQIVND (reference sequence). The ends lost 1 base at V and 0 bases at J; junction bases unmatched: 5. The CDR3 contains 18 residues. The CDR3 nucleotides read TGTGCCAGTAGTATAGCCCGACAGGGGAGCTCCTATAATTCACCCCTCCACTTT. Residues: CASSIARQGSSYNSPLHF.

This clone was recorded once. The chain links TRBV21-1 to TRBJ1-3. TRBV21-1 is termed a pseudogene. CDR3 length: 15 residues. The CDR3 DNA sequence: TGTGCCAGCAGCATCTCCGGAGAGTCTGGAAACACCATATATTTT. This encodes CASSISGESGNTIYF.

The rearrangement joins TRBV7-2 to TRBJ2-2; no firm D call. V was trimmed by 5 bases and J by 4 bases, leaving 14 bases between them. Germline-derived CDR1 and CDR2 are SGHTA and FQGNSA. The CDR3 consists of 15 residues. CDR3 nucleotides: TGTGCCAGCAGCGCCGCGCCCTTATCCACCGGGGAGCTGTTTTTT. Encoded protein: CASSAAPLSTGELFF.

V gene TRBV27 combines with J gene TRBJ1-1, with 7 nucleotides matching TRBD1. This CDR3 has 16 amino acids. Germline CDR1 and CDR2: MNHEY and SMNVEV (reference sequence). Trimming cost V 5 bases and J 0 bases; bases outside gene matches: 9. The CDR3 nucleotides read TGTGCCAGCAGTCTATATGCCGGGACAGTGAACACTGAAGCTTTCTTT. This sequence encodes CASSLYAGTVNTEAFF.

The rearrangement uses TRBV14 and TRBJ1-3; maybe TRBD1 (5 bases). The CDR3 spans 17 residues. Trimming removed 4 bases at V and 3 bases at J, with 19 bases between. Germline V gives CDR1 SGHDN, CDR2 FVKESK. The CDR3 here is CASSLTRRVGVGNTIYF. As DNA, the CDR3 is TGTGCCAGCAGCCTGACTCGCAGGGTCGGTGTTGGAAACACCATATATTTT.

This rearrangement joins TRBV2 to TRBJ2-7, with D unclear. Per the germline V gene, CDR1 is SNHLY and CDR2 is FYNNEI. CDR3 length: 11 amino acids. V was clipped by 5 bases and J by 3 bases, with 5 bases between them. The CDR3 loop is CASSRGYEQYF. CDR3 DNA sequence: TGTGCCAGCAGTCGAGGCTACGAGCAGTACTTC.

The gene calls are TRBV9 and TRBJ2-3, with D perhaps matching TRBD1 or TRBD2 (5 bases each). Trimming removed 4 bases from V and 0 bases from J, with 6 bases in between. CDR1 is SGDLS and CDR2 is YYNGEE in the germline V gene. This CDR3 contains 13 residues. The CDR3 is CASSRDSTDTQYF. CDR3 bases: TGTGCCAGCAGCCGGGACAGCACAGATACGCAGTATTTT.

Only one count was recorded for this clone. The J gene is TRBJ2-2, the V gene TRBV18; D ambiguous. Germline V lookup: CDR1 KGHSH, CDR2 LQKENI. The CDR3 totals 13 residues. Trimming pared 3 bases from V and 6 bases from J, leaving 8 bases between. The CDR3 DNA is TGTGCCAGCTCACCGTCGGACCCCGGGGAGCTGTTTTTT. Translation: CASSPSDPGELFF.